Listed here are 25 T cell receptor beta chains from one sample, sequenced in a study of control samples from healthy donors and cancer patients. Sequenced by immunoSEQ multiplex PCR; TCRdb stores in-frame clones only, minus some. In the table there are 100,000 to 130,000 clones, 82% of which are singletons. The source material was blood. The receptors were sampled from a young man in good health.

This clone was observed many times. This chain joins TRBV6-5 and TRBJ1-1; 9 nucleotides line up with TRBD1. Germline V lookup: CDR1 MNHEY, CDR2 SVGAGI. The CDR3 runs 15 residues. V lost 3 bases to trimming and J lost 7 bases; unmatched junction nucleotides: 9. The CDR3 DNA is TGTGCCAGCAGTTATGCAGTCCCGGGACAGGGTGAAGCTTTCTTT. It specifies CASSYAVPGQGEAFF.

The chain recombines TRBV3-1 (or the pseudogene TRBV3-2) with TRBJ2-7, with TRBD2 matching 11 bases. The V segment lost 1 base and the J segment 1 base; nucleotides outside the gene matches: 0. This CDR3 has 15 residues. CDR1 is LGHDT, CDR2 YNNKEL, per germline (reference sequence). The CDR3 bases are TGTGCCAGCAGCCAAGGACTAGCGGGGTCCTACGAGCAGTACTTC. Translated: CASSQGLAGSYEQYF.

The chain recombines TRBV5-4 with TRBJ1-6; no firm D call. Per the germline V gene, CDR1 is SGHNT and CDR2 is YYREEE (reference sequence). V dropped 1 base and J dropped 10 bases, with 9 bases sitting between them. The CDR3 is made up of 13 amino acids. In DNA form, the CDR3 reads TGTGCCAGCAGCTTGAAGGGAGGATCACCCCTCCACTTT. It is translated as CASSLKGGSPLHF.

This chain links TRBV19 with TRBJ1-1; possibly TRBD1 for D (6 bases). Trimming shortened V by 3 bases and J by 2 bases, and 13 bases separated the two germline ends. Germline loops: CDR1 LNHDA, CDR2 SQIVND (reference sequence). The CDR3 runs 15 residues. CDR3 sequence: CASSMSSTGNTEAFF. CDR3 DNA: TGTGCCAGTAGTATGTCTTCGACAGGCAACACTGAAGCTTTCTTT. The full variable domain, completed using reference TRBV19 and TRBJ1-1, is DGGITQSPKYLFRKEGQNVTLSCEQNLNHDAMYWYRQDPGQGLRLIYYSQIVNDFQKGDIAEGYSVSREKKESFPLTVTSAQKNPTAFYLCASSMSSTGNTEAFFGQGTRLTVV.

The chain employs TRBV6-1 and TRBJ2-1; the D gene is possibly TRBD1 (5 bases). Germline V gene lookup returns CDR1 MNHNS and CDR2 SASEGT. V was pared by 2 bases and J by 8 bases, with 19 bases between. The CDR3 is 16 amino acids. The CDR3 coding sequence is TGTGCCAGCAGTGAACCCCTGGCGGCAGGGCACGATGAGCAGTTCTTC. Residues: CASSEPLAAGHDEQFF.

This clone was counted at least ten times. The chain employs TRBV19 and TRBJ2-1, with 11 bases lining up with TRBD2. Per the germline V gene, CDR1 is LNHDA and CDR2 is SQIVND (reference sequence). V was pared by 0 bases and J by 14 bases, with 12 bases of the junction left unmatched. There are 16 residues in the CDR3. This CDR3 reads CASSIDHSGGALGEFF. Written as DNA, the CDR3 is TGTGCCAGTAGTATAGATCATAGCGGGGGGGCCTTAGGGGAGTTCTTC.

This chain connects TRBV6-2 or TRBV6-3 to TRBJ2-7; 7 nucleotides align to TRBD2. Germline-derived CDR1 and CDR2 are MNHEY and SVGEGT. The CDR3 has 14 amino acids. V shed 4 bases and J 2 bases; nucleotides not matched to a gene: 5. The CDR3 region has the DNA TGTGCCAGCAGTTTCGGGGAGGGTCCCTACGAGCAGTACTTC. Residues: CASSFGEGPYEQYF.

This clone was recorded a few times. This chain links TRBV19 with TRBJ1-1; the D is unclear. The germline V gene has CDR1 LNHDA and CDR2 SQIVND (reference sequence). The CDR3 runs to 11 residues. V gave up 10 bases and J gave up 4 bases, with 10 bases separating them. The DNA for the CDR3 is TGTGCCACTTCGGCCACCACTGAAGCTTTCTTT. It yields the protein CATSATTEAFF.

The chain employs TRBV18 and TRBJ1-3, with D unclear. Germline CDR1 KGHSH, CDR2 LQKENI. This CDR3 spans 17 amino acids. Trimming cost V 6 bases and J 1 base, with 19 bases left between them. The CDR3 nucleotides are TGTGCCAGCTCCCCAAGTCTGGCCAGTTTTTCTGGAAACACCATATATTTT. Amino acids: CASSPSLASFSGNTIYF.

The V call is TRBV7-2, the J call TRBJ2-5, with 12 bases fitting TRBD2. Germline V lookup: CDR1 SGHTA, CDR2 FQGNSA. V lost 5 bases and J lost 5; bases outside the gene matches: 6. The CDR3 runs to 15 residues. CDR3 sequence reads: CASSPSGGARETQYF. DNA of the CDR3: TGTGCCAGCAGCCCTAGCGGGGGGGCGCGTGAGACCCAGTACTTC. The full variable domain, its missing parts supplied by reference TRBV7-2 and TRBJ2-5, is GAGVSQSPSNKVTEKGKDVELRCDPISGHTALYWYRQSLGQGLEFLIYFQGNSAPDKSGLPSDRFSAERTGGSVSTLTIQRTQQEDSAVYLCASSPSGGARETQYFGPGTRLLVL.

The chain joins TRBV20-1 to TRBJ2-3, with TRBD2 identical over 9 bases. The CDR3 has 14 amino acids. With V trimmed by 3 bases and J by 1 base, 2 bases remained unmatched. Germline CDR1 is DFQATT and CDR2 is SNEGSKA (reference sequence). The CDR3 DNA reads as TGCAGTGCTAGTCCTAGCGGGGGCACAGATACGCAGTATTTT. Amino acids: CSASPSGGTDTQYF.

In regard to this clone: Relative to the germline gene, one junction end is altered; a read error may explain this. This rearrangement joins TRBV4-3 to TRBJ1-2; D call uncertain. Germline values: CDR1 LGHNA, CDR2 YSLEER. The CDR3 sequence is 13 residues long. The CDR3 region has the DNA TGCGCCAGCAGCCAAGAGCTTTTTAGCCCCCCCGCATTC. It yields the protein CASSQELFSPPAF.

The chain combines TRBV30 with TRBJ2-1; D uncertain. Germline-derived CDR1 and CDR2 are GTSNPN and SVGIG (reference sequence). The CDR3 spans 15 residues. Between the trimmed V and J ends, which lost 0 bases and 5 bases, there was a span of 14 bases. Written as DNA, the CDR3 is TGTGCCTGGAGTGTACCCCGGTATTATCACAATGAGCAGTTCTTC. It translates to CAWSVPRYYHNEQFF.

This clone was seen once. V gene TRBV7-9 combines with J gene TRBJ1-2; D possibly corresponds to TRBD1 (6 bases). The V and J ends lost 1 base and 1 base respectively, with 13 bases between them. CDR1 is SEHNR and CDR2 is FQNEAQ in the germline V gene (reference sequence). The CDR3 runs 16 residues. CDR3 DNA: TGTGCCAGCAGCTTAGATCAGGGGAGAAGTAACTATGGCTACACCTTC. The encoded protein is CASSLDQGRSNYGYTF.

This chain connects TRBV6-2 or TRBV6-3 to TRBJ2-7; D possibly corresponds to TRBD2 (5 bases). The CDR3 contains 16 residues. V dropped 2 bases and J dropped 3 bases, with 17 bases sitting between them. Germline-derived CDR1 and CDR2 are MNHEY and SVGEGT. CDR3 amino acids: CASSYPPPGVHYEQYF. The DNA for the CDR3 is TGTGCCAGCAGTTACCCCCCACCCGGGGTCCACTACGAGCAGTACTTC.

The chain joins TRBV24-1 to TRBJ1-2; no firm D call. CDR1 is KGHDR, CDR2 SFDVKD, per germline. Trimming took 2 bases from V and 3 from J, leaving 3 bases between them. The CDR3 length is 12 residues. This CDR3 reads CATSDWYYGYTF. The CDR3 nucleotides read TGTGCCACCAGTGATTGGTACTATGGCTACACCTTC.

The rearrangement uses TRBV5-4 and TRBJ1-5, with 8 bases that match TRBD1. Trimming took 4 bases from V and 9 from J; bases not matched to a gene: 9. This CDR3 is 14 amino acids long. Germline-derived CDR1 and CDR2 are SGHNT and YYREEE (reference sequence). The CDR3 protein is CASSEGTGIMPQHF. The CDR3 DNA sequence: TGTGCCAGCAGCGAAGGGACAGGAATTATGCCCCAGCATTTT.

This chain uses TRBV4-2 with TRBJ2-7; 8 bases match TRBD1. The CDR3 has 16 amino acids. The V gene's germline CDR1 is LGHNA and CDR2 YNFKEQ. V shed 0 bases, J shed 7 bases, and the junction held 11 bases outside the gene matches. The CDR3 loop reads CASSQDGRGLLGEQYF. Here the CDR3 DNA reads TGTGCCAGCAGCCAAGATGGCAGGGGGCTCTTAGGGGAGCAGTACTTC.

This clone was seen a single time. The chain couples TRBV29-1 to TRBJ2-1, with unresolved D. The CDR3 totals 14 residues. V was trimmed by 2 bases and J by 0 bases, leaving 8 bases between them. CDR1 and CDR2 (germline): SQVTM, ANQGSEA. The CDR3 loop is CSVEPVSSYNEQFF. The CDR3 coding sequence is TGCAGCGTTGAACCGGTAAGCTCCTACAATGAGCAGTTCTTC.

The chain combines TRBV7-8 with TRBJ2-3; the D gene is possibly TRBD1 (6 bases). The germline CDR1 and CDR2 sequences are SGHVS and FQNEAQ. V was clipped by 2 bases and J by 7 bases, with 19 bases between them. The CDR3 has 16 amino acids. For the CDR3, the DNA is TGTGCCAGCAGCTTATTTGTGGGGGCAGGCGCGCATACGCAGTATTTT. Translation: CASSLFVGAGAHTQYF.

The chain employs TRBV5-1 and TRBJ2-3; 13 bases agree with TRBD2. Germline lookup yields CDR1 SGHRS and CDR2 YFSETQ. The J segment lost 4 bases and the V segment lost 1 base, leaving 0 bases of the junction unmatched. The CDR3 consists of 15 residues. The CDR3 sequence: CASSLTSGGADTQYF. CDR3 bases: TGCGCCAGCAGCTTGACTAGCGGGGGGGCAGATACGCAGTATTTT. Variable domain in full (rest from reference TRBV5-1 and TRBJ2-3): KAGVTQTPRYLIKTRGQQVTLSCSPISGHRSVSWYQQTPGQGLQFLFEYFSETQRNKGNFPGRFSGRQFSNSRSEMNVSTLELGDSALYLCASSLTSGGADTQYFGPGTRLTVL.

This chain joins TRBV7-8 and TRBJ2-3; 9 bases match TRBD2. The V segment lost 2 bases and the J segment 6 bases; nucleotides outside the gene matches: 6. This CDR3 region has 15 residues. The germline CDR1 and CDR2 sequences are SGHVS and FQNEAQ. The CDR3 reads CASSLRGGAGDTQYF. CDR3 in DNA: TGTGCCAGCAGCTTACGCGGGGGGGCCGGGGATACGCAGTATTTT.

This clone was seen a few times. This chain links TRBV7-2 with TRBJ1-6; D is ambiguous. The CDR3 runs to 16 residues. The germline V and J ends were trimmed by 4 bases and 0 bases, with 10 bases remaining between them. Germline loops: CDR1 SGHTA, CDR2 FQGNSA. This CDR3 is CASSSRASSYNSPLHF. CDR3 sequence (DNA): TGTGCCAGCAGCTCAAGGGCTAGCTCCTATAATTCACCCCTCCACTTT.

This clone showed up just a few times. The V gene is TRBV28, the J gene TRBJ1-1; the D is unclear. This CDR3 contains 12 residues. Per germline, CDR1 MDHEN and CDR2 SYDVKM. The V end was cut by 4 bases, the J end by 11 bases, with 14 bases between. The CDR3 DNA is TGTGCCAGCAGTTCGGGATTAAGGCGCGCTTTCTTT. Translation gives CASSSGLRRAFF.

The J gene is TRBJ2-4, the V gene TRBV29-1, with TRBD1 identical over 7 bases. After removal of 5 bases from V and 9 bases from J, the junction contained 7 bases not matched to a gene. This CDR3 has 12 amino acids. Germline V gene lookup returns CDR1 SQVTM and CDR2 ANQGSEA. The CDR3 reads CSVLTGLSIQYF. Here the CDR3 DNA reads TGCAGCGTTCTGACAGGGTTGAGCATTCAGTACTTC.